In its sample, the clone carrying this T cell receptor beta chain was seen a few times. Together with thyroid ultrasound, orbital computed tomography, serum thyroxine and TRAb, clinical symptoms were used for diagnoses. The entry originates in a study of T cells in Graves' hyperthyroidism and ophthalmopathy. Amplification targeted TCR beta CDR3 regions from RNA transcripts. In the first-round RT-PCR of the TCR CDR3, the HTBI primer set was used. A single record per CDR3 protein comes from TCRdb applying MiXCR to the multiplex PCR reads. The sample yields over 650,000 distinct CDR3 sequences, around 15% seen once. The CDR3 totals 15 residues. Per the germline V gene, CDR1 is LNHNV and CDR2 is YYDKDF (reference sequence). Deletions cut 0 bases from V and 2 bases from J, with 10 bases between.

The sequenced sample was blood. This receptor was taken from a young man with Graves' hyperthyroidism. The V gene is TRBV15, the J gene TRBJ1-2; no definite D call. CDR3 DNA: TGTGCCACCAGCAGAGATTGGAAGGCCAACTATGGCTACACCTTC. It yields the protein CATSRDWKANYGYTF.